The clone carrying this TCR beta chain was detected many times. This record comes from a study of T cell clonotyping in hematopoietic cell transplantation. Study summary: Recipients' pretransplant samples followed cytoreduction.

Germline V CDR1 and CDR2: SGHDN, FVKESK. The CDR3 runs 16 residues. The J segment lost 5 bases and the V segment lost 4 bases, leaving 11 bases of the junction unmatched. Libraries were prepared by immunoSEQ multiplex PCR; TCRdb keeps only in-frame clonotypes and omits some of them. This sample has about 76,000 clones; approximately 95% occur once, and the top ten carry approximately 1.8%. The time point: recipient sample about 28 days before transplant, after cytoreduction. Recipients were bled about 28 days pretransplant and at posttransplant days 30, 100, 180. Source: peripheral blood mononuclear cells, taken before stem cell transplant. This chain connects TRBV14 to TRBJ2-5, with 9 bases lining up with TRBD1. This clonotype originated in a woman between 50 and 59 years old with acute myeloid leukemia. Some clones in this sample may be carry-over from other donors' samples. The DNA of the CDR3 is TGTGCCAGCAGCCCTACAACCGGGACAGGGAGGGAGACCCAGTACTTC. This sequence encodes CASSPTTGTGRETQYF.